This T cell receptor (beta chain) derives from a study of blood T cell repertoires in COVID-19. On the study more broadly: COVID-19 samples collected from the United States, Italy and Spain covered acute and convalescent phases. T cells, B-cell-depleted T cells, or PBMCs supplied cDNA or gDNA.

The table came from immunoSEQ multiplex PCR; TCRdb's copy has only in-frame clones and leaves some out. The repertoire holds around 300,000 clones, around nine tenths seen once, with 13% in the top ten. This clone was observed a single time. V lost 1 base, J lost 4 bases, and 8 bases lay in between. The CDR3 length is 13 residues. Looked up from germline, CDR1 is SGHRS and CDR2 is YFSETQ. Sequencing was done on a sample of peripheral blood. The origin of this receptor is a woman between 70 and 85 years old with COVID-19, enrolled during active disease. The chain links TRBV5-1 to TRBJ1-1, with D unclear. CDR3 protein: CASSLTDPTEAFF. DNA of the CDR3: TGCGCCAGCAGCTTGACAGACCCCACTGAAGCTTTCTTT.